Following are 14 T cell receptor beta chains from one sample sequenced in a study of cytomegalovirus exposure and HLA in healthy donors. Researchers ran the PCR with 60 Vbeta and 13 Jbeta primers. TCRdb's copy holds only in-frame clones and misses some; the assay was immunoSEQ multiplex PCR. The repertoire holds 150,000 to 200,000 clones, with about 80% as singletons. Sequencing was done on a sample of PBMCs. These receptor sequences come from a woman aged 18-35 years in good health and CMV-seropositive.

This clone was recorded a few times. The identical CDR3 is also encoded by other nucleotide sequences in the sample. The gene calls are TRBV30 and TRBJ1-5; D unclear. Trimming left V 1 base short and J 2 bases short, with 6 bases between. The CDR3 runs to 13 residues. Germline V gene lookup returns CDR1 GTSNPN and CDR2 SVGIG (reference sequence). This CDR3 reads CAWSAGGNQPQHF. As DNA, the CDR3 is TGTGCCTGGAGTGCCGGGGGCAATCAGCCCCAGCATTTT.

As concerns this clone: The sample contains more than one DNA sequence encoding this CDR3. This chain uses TRBV2 with TRBJ1-1, with D tentatively TRBD1 (6 bases). The germline V gene has CDR1 SNHLY and CDR2 FYNNEI. This CDR3 spans 14 amino acids. V dropped 7 bases and J dropped 4 bases, with 16 bases sitting between them. The CDR3, as DNA: TGTGCCAGCACAAGACAGGCCTCCTTCACTGAAGCTTTCTTT. Amino acids: CASTRQASFTEAFF.

The rearrangement links TRBV18 to TRBJ2-5; 9 bases are a match to TRBD1. The V gene end was trimmed by 2 bases and the J gene end by 10 bases; junction bases not matched to a gene: 8. This CDR3 is 14 amino acids long. From germline, CDR1 is KGHSH and CDR2 LQKENI. The DNA for the CDR3 is TGTGCCAGCTCACCAGATCTACAGGGGGCGATCCAGTACTTC. Protein sequence: CASSPDLQGAIQYF.

The genes are TRBV6-1 and TRBJ2-3; 10 bases are a match to TRBD2. CDR1 and CDR2 (germline): MNHNS, SASEGT. The length of the CDR3 is 15 residues. Trimming cost V 7 bases and J 0 bases; bases outside gene matches: 4. CDR3 in DNA: TGTGCCAGCACCGTAGCGGGGGGAAGCACAGATACGCAGTATTTT. It yields the protein CASTVAGGSTDTQYF.

The gene calls are TRBV11-3 and TRBJ1-2; 8 bases fit TRBD1. This CDR3 contains 16 residues. In germline, CDR1 is SGHNT, CDR2 YENEEA. After removal of 0 bases from V and 7 bases from J, the junction contained 10 bases not matched to a gene. In nucleotides, the CDR3 is TGTGCCAGCAGCTTAGATCAAGTAGCAGGGGGCTCTGGCTACACCTTC. Its translation: CASSLDQVAGGSGYTF. Using reference TRBV11-3 and TRBJ1-2 for the parts outside the CDR3, the full variable domain is EAGVVQSPRYKIIEKKQPVAFWCNPISGHNTLYWYLQNLGQGPELLIRYENEEAVDDSQLPKDRFSAERLKGVDSTLKIQPAELGDSAVYLCASSLDQVAGGSGYTFGSGTRLTVV.

For the CDR3, the DNA is TGTGCCAGTAGTATAGTGTCGGGGGGCAACGAGCAGTACTTC. This encodes CASSIVSGGNEQYF. The chain employs TRBV19 and TRBJ2-5; possible D gene TRBD2, 7 bases. The J call may be mistaken, given a closer DNA end match to TRBJ2-7. The CDR3 is made up of 14 amino acids. CDR1 is LNHDA, CDR2 SQIVND, per germline (reference sequence).

The chain uses TRBV27 and TRBJ1-2, with 7 positions matching TRBD1. The length of the CDR3 is 17 residues. The germline gives CDR1 MNHEY, CDR2 SMNVEV (reference sequence). V trimming: 1 base; J trimming: 0 bases; junction bases outside the gene matches: 8. The DNA of the CDR3 is TGTGCCAGCAGTTTATACGGCAGGGGGATTGCTAACTATGGCTACACCTTC. Amino acids: CASSLYGRGIANYGYTF.

V and J are TRBV7-9 and TRBJ1-1; D not resolved. The V gene lost 7 bases and the J gene lost 2 bases, with 8 bases spanning the gap. Germline V gene sequence: CDR1 SEHNR, CDR2 FQNEAQ (reference sequence). This CDR3 is 12 amino acids long. CDR3 residues: CASILGNTEAFF. CDR3 DNA sequence: TGTGCCAGCATTCTAGGAAACACTGAAGCTTTCTTT.

The CDR3 DNA sequence: TGTGCCAGCAGCGGCCAAGGGGCCATGAACACTGAAGCTTTCTTT. Protein sequence: CASSGQGAMNTEAFF. V and J are TRBV5-6 and TRBJ1-1, with D possibly matching TRBD1 (5 bases). The germline V and J ends were trimmed by 4 bases and 0 bases, with 13 bases remaining between them. Germline loops: CDR1 SGHDT, CDR2 YYEEEE. The CDR3 totals 15 residues.

This chain connects TRBV19 to TRBJ1-5; 8 positions match TRBD1. V shed 8 bases, J shed 0 bases, and the junction held 6 bases outside the gene matches. CDR3 length: 15 residues. Looked up from germline, CDR1 is LNHDA and CDR2 is SQIVND (reference sequence). This CDR3 reads CASSRDRGSNQPQHF. CDR3 nucleotide sequence: TGTGCCAGTTCCCGTGACAGGGGTAGCAATCAGCCCCAGCATTTT. Full variable domain (rest looked up from reference TRBV19 and TRBJ1-5): DGGITQSPKYLFRKEGQNVTLSCEQNLNHDAMYWYRQDPGQGLRLIYYSQIVNDFQKGDIAEGYSVSREKKESFPLTVTSAQKNPTAFYLCASSRDRGSNQPQHFGDGTRLSIL.

This chain connects TRBV27 to TRBJ1-1, with TRBD1 identical over 8 bases. V lost 2 bases and J lost 5; bases outside the gene matches: 4. This CDR3 contains 14 residues. Germline V gives CDR1 MNHEY, CDR2 SMNVEV (reference sequence). The CDR3 is CASSLTGGTTEAFF. CDR3 sequence (DNA): TGTGCCAGCAGTTTAACAGGGGGAACGACTGAAGCTTTCTTT.

V is TRBV7-9 and J is TRBJ1-6; D remains ambiguous. The CDR3 covers 17 residues. V lost 2 bases and J 9 bases, leaving 20 bases between the germline ends. The germline V gene encodes CDR1 SEHNR and CDR2 FQNEAQ (reference sequence). The CDR3 sequence: CASSLSRGSLQGSPLHF. For the CDR3, the DNA is TGTGCCAGCAGCTTAAGTCGAGGGAGTCTCCAAGGTTCACCCCTCCACTTT.

J is TRBJ2-5 and V is TRBV29-1, with TRBD2 identical over 15 bases. The V gene end was trimmed by 4 bases and the J gene end by 6 bases; junction bases not matched to a gene: 3. Germline V gives CDR1 SQVTM, CDR2 ANQGSEA. This CDR3 is built from 14 residues. CDR3 sequence (DNA): TGCAGCGTTGGGACTAGCGGGGGGGCAAAGACCCAGTACTTC. This gives the protein CSVGTSGGAKTQYF.

The J gene is TRBJ2-1, the V gene TRBV27; no clear D gene. The length of the CDR3 is 13 residues. Trimming pared 6 bases from V and 2 bases from J, leaving 8 bases between. Germline CDR1 MNHEY, CDR2 SMNVEV (reference sequence). CDR3 loop: CASSPSTYNEQFF. CDR3 sequence (DNA): TGTGCCAGCAGCCCTAGTACCTACAATGAGCAGTTCTTC.